This T cell receptor (beta chain) appears in the sequencing data of a study of PD-L1 blockade in urothelial cancer. Study-wide context: Patients with male sex and bladder-origin urothelial cancer accounted for twenty-five of 29 enrolled.

As to time point: peripheral blood 6 weeks after treatment start. The trim removed 4 bases at V and 5 bases at J, leaving 7 bases unmatched. CDR1 SGHTA and CDR2 FQGTGA come from the germline V gene. The length of the CDR3 is 15 residues. TCRdb's copy holds only in-frame clones and misses some; the assay was immunoSEQ multiplex PCR. This sample has about 110,000 clones, with more than 85% found just once. The sample consisted of PBMCs, taken around atezolizumab (anti-PD-L1) treatment. The chain is built from TRBV7-3 and TRBJ2-1, with TRBD2 identical over 8 bases. The sequence derives from a man aged 55-75 years with urothelial cancer. The CDR3 DNA sequence: TGTGCCAGCAGCTCCGGGACTAGTTACCACAATGAGCAGTTCTTC. As protein: CASSSGTSYHNEQFF.